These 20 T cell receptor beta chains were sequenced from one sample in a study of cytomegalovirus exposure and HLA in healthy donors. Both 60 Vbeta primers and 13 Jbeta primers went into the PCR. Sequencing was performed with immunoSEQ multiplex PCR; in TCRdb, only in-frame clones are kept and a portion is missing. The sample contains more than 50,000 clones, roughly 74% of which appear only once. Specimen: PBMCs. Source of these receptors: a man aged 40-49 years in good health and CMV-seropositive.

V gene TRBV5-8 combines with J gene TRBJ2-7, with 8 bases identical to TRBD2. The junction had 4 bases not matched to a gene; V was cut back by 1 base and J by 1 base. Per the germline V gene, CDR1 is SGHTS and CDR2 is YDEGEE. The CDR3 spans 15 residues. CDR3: CASSLFSGGSYEQYF. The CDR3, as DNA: TGTGCCAGCAGCTTGTTCAGCGGGGGTTCCTACGAGCAGTACTTC.

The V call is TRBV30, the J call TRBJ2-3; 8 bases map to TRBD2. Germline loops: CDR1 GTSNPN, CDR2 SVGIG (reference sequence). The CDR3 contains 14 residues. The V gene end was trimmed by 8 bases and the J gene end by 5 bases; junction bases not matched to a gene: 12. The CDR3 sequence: CARTAGGAKDTQYF. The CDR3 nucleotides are TGTGCCCGAACCGCCGGGGGGGCCAAAGATACGCAGTATTTT.

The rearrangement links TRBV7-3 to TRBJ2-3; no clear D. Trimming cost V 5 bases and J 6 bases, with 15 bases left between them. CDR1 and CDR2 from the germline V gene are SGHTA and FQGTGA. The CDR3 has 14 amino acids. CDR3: CASSPSTGLDTQYF. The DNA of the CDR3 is TGTGCCAGCAGCCCATCGACGGGTCTGGATACGCAGTATTTT.

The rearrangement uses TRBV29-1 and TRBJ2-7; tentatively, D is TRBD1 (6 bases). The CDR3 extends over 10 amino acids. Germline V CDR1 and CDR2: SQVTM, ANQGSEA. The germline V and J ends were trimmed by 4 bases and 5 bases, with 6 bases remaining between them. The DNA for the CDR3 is TGCAGCGTTGGGGGGCACGAGCAGTACTTC. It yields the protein CSVGGHEQYF.

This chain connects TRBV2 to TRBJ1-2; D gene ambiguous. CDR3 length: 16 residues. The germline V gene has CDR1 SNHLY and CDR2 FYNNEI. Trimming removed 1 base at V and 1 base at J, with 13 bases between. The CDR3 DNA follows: TGTGCCAGCAGTGAAGGAGTAGCGCGGGGTAACTATGGCTACACCTTC. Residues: CASSEGVARGNYGYTF.

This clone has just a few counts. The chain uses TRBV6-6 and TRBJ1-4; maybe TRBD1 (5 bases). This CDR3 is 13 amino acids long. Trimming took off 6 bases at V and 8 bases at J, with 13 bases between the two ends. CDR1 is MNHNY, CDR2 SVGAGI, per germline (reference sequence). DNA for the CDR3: TGTGCCAGCAGCCATGGGGGGAGGGAAAAACTGTTTTTT. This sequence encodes CASSHGGREKLFF.

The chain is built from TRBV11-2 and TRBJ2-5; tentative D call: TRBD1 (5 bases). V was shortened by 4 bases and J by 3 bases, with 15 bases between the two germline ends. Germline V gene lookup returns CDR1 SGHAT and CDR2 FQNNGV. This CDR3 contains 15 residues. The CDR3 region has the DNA TGTGCCAGCAGCTCCCAAGGCCTAGGGGAAGAGACCCAGTACTTC. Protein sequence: CASSSQGLGEETQYF.

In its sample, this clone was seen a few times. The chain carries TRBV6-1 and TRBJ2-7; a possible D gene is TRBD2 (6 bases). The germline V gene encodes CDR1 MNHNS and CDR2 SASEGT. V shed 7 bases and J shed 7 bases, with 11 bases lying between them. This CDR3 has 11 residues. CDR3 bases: TGTGCCAGCATGAACGCGGGAGAGCAGTACTTC. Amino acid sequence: CASMNAGEQYF.

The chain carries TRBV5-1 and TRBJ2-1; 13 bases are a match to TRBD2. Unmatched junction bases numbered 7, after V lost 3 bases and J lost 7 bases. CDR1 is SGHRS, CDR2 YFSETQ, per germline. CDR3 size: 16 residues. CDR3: CASSSTSGGARNEQFF. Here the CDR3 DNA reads TGCGCCAGCAGCTCAACTAGCGGGGGGGCCAGGAATGAGCAGTTCTTC. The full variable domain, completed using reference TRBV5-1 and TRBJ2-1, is KAGVTQTPRYLIKTRGQQVTLSCSPISGHRSVSWYQQTPGQGLQFLFEYFSETQRNKGNFPGRFSGRQFSNSRSEMNVSTLELGDSALYLCASSSTSGGARNEQFFGPGTRLTVL.

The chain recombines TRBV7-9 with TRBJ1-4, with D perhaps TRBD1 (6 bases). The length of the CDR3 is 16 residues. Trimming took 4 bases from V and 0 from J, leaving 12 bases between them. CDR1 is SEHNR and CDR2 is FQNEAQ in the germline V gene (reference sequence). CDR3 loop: CASSSGSGATNEKLFF. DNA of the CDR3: TGTGCCAGCAGCTCTGGGTCAGGGGCAACTAATGAAAAACTGTTTTTT. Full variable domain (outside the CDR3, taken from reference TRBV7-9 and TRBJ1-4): DTGVSQNPRHKITKRGQNVTFRCDPISEHNRLYWYRQTLGQGPEFLTYFQNEAQLEKSRLLSDRFSAERPKGSFSTLEIQRTEQGDSAMYLCASSSGSGATNEKLFFGSGTQLSVL.

The CDR3, as DNA: TGCGCCAGCAGTATGACTAGCGGGCATCGTGGGGAGCAGTACTTC. It translates to CASSMTSGHRGEQYF. V is TRBV10-2 and J is TRBJ2-7, with 10 bases matching TRBD2. The CDR3 spans 15 residues. V was clipped by 5 bases and J by 7 bases; unmatched bases: 11. The germline CDR1 and CDR2 sequences are WSHSY and SAAADI.

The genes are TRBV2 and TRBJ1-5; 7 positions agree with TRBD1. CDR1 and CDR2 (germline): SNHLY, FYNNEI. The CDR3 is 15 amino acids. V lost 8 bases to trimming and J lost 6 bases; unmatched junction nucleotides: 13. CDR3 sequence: CASSKDRDGSQPQHF. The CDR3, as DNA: TGTGCCAGCTCAAAAGACAGGGATGGAAGTCAGCCCCAGCATTTT.

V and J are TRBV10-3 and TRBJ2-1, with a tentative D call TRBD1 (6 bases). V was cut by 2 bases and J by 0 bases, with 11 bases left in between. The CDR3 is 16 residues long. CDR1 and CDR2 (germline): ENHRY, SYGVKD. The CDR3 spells CAISEPTGSSYNEQFF. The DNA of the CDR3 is TGTGCCATCAGTGAGCCTACAGGGAGCTCCTACAATGAGCAGTTCTTC.

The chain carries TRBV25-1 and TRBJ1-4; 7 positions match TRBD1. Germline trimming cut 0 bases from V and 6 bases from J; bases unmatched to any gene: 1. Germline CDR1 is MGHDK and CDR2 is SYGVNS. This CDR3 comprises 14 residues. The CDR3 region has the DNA TGTGCCAGCAGTGAATATACAGGGGATGAAAAACTGTTTTTT. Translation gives CASSEYTGDEKLFF.

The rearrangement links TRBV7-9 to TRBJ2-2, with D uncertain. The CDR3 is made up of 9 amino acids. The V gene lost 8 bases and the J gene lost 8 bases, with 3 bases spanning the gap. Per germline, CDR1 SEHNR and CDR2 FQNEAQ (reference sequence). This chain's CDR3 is CASAGELFF. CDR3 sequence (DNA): TGTGCCAGCGCGGGGGAGCTGTTTTTT. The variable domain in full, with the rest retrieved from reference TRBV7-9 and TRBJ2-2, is DTGVSQNPRHKITKRGQNVTFRCDPISEHNRLYWYRQTLGQGPEFLTYFQNEAQLEKSRLLSDRFSAERPKGSFSTLEIQRTEQGDSAMYLCASAGELFFGEGSRLTVL.

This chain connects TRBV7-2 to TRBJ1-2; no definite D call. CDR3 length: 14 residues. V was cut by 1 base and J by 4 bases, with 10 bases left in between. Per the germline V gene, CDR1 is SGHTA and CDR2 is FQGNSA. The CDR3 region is CASSLDPRPYGYTF. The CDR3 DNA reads TGTGCCAGCAGCTTAGATCCGAGGCCCTATGGCTACACCTTC.

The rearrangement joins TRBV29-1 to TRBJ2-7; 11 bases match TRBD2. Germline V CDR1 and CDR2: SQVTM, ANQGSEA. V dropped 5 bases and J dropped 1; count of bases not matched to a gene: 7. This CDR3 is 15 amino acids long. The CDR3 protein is CSVLKLAGASYEQYF. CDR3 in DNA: TGCAGCGTTCTTAAACTAGCGGGGGCGTCCTACGAGCAGTACTTC.

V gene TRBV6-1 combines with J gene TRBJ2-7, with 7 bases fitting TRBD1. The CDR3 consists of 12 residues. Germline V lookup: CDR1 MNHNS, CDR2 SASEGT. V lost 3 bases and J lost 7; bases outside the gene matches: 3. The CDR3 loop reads CASSDYRGEQYF. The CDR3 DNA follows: TGTGCCAGCAGTGATTACAGGGGAGAGCAGTACTTC.

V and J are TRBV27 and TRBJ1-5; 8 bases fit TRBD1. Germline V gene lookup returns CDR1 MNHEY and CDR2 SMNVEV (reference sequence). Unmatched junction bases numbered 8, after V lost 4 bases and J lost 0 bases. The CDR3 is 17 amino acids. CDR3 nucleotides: TGTGCCAGCAGTTCCGGACAGGGAAGTTATAGCAATCAGCCCCAGCATTTT. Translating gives CASSSGQGSYSNQPQHF.

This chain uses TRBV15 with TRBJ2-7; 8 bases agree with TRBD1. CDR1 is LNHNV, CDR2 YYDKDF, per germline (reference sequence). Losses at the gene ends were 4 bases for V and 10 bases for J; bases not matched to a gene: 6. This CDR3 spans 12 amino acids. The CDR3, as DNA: TGTGCCACCAGCACCTACCAGGGGGCCCAGTACTTC. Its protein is CATSTYQGAQYF. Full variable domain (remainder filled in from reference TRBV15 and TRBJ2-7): DAMVIQNPRYQVTQFGKPVTLSCSQTLNHNVMYWYQQKSSQAPKLLFHYYDKDFNNEADTPDNFQSRRPNTSFCFLDIRSPGLGDTAMYLCATSTYQGAQYFGPGTRLTVT.